The entry below gives a single T cell receptor (beta chain) sequence along with its context. Its target is not known. The germline V and J ends were trimmed by 6 bases and 9 bases, with 15 bases remaining between them. CDR3 length: 13 amino acids. Germline V gene data show CDR1 as SNHLY and CDR2 as FYNNEI. The sample belongs to a study of CD8 T cells in ankylosing spondylitis. General study points: It appeared that ankylosing spondylitis blood was characterized by a TCR beta motif of fewer than ten highly homologous variants.

Each CDR3 protein is one row after TCRdb ran MiXCR on the 5' RACE reads. The profile shows around 150,000 distinct CDR3 sequences, about a sixth of them singletons. The chain is built from TRBV2 and TRBJ2-1, with D hard to call. The sequenced sample consisted of blood, either unsorted or a sorted T cell fraction (not recorded which). The sequence was obtained from a male donor with ankylosing spondylitis or in good health (not recorded which). CDR3 residues: CASRLDPAGEQFF. The DNA for the CDR3 is TGTGCCAGCAGGCTGGATCCCGCTGGTGAGCAGTTCTTC.